This T cell receptor (beta chain) derives from a study of blood T cell repertoires in COVID-19 (dated by TCRdb to between 2020 and 2021). Regarding the research as a whole: Samples covering the acute and convalescent phases of COVID-19 were provided by collaborators in the United States, Italy and Spain. Where available, HLA class I and class II types were taken from metadata supplied by the sample provider and were not determined by assay-based typing. Subjects who had been exposed to COVID-19, were actively infected with it, or had recovered from it provided the deeply sampled blood TCRbeta repertoires that made up the dataset. The samples were drawn from two sources: the first 160 participants of the ongoing ImmuneRACE study, and 1,000 to 1,500 subjects contributed by 6 global collaborators. The repertoires were released in a freely available public database intended as a resource for research on the immune response to SARS-CoV-2. The prospective study material was composed of cDNA or gDNA derived from T cells, B-cell-depleted T cells, or PBMCs. The sample metadata nearly always contained a de-identified subject ID, COVID-19 status, age in years and sex.

TCRbeta CDR3 regions were amplified from genomic DNA by means of the immunoSEQ Assay, a bias-controlled multiplex PCR. As for how the authors treated the data: Within the assay, amplification of reference gene primers was used to estimate how many nucleated cells each sample contained. Sequence reads were collapsed and filtered to measure the absolute abundance of every unique TCRbeta CDR3 rearrangement. For each sample, productive Simpson clonality was calculated as the square root of Simpson's diversity index across productive rearrangements. TCRdb holds this immuneACCESS table with in-frame rearrangements only. Some clones are missing; in checked studies, unresolved V genes explain under half, and the rest has no known cause. V and J calls and clone size come straight from that table; D and trimming were deduced from the DNA. The sample data list approximately 140,000 clones, and roughly 90% of these were observed just once. Of the sample, around 2.3% is held by the ten largest clones.

Worth noting for this clone: Its antigen is still unknown. No base-level quality is on record; no much larger clone is a single base apart.

The full study reports these points: Clinical and demographic metadata were provided uncurated, with the amount varying by source and participant.

One collaborating source in Seattle enrolled patients during active infection and followed them longitudinally through the course of disease. Each collaborating institution followed its own protocols to collect whole blood in K2EDTA tubes. Collaborator samples were shipped for TCRbeta analysis as frozen whole blood, isolated PBMCs, or DNA extracted from either sample type. The CDR3 contains 13 residues, cysteine and phenylalanine counted. This entry keeps only the CDR3 DNA: 39 bases, framed from base 1. A distance of 13 bases separates the germline ends of V and J, which lose 5 bases and 8 bases respectively. The germline V gene gives CDR1 as SNHLY and CDR2 as FYNNEI.

The receptor comes from a human donor with COVID-19, enrolled during active disease. The donor label of this sample is uncertain. The material sequenced was peripheral blood. The rearranged segments are TRBV2 and TRBJ2-1; the D gene is possibly TRBD2, with 5 bases matching. The DNA is TGTGCCAGCAGTTGGACTCCCAAGGATGAGCAGTTCTTC. This encodes CASSWTPKDEQFF. Where the CDR3 stops, the reference TRBV2 and TRBJ2-1 genes take over; the full variable domain is EPEVTQTPSHQVTQMGQEVILRCVPISNHLYFYWYRQILGQKVEFLVSFYNNEISEKSEIFDDQFSVERPDGSNFTLKIRSTKLEDSAMYFCASSWTPKDEQFFGPGTRLTVL.